A selection of T cell receptor beta chains follows, all from one sample in a study of vaccination and CD4 T cells after COVID-19. TCRdb re-called the PCR reads through MiXCR, storing one row per CDR3 protein. The table lists about 23,000 distinct CDR3 sequences, 35% of them singletons. No antigens are known for them. Material: CD4+ T cells from blood, cultured in vitro, obtained about 7 months after SARS-CoV-2 vaccination. The receptors derive from a human donor who had recovered from COVID-19. CDR3s include the opening cysteine and the closing phenylalanine or tryptophan. D genes are given only for firm matches. Only part of the rows carry a size: once, few, many, or a class if the clone is expanded.

CDR3 DNA | CDR3 protein | J gene | V gene | D gene | CDR3 length | clone size
TGCAGTGCGGCTCCGGGACAGGGGACGGAGCAGTTCTTC | CSAAPGQGTEQFF | TRBJ2-1 | TRBV20-1 | TRBD1 | 13 | few
TGCAGTGCTACAAGCCCCCCGACTGGGGAGACCCAGTACTTC | CSATSPPTGETQYF | TRBJ2-5 | TRBV20-1 | . | 14 | large
TGCAGCGTTGCCTATAACACTGAAGCTTTCTTT | CSVAYNTEAFF | TRBJ1-1 | TRBV29-1 | . | 11 | .
TGCGCCAGCAGCCAAGTGTGGGAGGCAGGGAGCCTCGTCAATCAGCCCCAGCATTTT | CASSQVWEAGSLVNQPQHF | TRBJ1-5 | TRBV4-1 | . | 19 | once
TGTGCCAGCTCCCGGGACAGGGGGCGTATTGAGCAGTTCTTC | CASSRDRGRIEQFF | TRBJ2-1 | TRBV27 | TRBD1 | 14 | .
TGTGCCAGCTCACCAGGGCACTACGAGCAGTACTTC | CASSPGHYEQYF | TRBJ2-7 | TRBV18 | . | 12 | .
TGTGCCAGCAGCCGGGGACAGCCATTATTGGGTAATGAGCAGTTCTTC | CASSRGQPLLGNEQFF | TRBJ2-1 | TRBV7-2 | TRBD1 | 16 | .
TGCAGTGCTAGAAATGGGCTGAACTTCCAAGAGACCCAGTACTTC | CSARNGLNFQETQYF | TRBJ2-5 | TRBV20-1 | . | 15 | few
TGTGCCAGCAGAAGGGGACAGAGTTATGGCTACACCTTC | CASRRGQSYGYTF | TRBJ1-2 | TRBV6-1 | TRBD1 | 13 | .
TGTGCCAGCAGTTCTCCGGGACTAGCGGGAGTTGAGCAGTTCTTC | CASSSPGLAGVEQFF | TRBJ2-1 | TRBV28 | TRBD2 | 15 | few
TGTGCCAGCAGTTTCACACAAAGTTGGAGCTATGGCTACACCTTC | CASSFTQSWSYGYTF | TRBJ1-2 | TRBV6-5 | . | 15 | .
TGTGCCAGCAGCCTAAGAAGGACTAGCGGGTACAATGAGCAGTTCTTC | CASSLRRTSGYNEQFF | TRBJ2-1 | TRBV7-3 | TRBD2 | 16 | once
TGCAGTGCTAGAGTACTCAGAAGCACAGATACGCAGTATTTT | CSARVLRSTDTQYF | TRBJ2-3 | TRBV20-1 | . | 14 | .
TGCAGTGCTAGAGATGGCCCTAGCGCGGCAGATACGCAGTATTTT | CSARDGPSAADTQYF | TRBJ2-3 | TRBV20-1 | . | 15 | .
TGCAGTGCTAGCCGGTCTAACTCTGGGGCCAACGTCCTGACTTTC | CSASRSNSGANVLTF | TRBJ2-6 | TRBV20-1 | . | 15 | .
TGTGCCAGCACCTCTTTTCTGGGGGCCGAGACCCAGTACTTC | CASTSFLGAETQYF | TRBJ2-5 | TRBV5-5 | . | 14 | .
TGTGCCAGCAGCTGGACAGGGTCCCCCTACAATGAGCAGTTCTTC | CASSWTGSPYNEQFF | TRBJ2-1 | TRBV7-3 | TRBD1 | 15 | few
TGTGCCAGCAGTGGGGGGGGGGGTGCATTGCAGCCCCAGCATTTT | CASSGGGGALQPQHF | TRBJ1-5 | TRBV6-1 | . | 15 | .
TGTGCCAGCAGTTTCACTTTAGCCCCGGGACAGCTTTGGGATTTGTCCCTCCACTTT | CASSFTLAPGQLWDLSLHF | TRBJ1-6 | TRBV28 | TRBD1 | 19 | .
TGTGCCAGCAGCCCGCCGGGACAGCAAGAGACCCAGTACTTC | CASSPPGQQETQYF | TRBJ2-5 | TRBV5-4 | TRBD1 | 14 | few
TGTGCCAGCACGTCGGGACAGGGGACTAACTATGGCTACACCTTC | CASTSGQGTNYGYTF | TRBJ1-2 | TRBV6-1 | TRBD1 | 15 | few
TGTGCCAGCAGCTTAGTAAGGATCCCCAGGGGTCAGACCCAGTACTTC | CASSLVRIPRGQTQYF | TRBJ2-5 | TRBV7-8 | . | 16 | .
TGCAGCGTTGAAGGTCAGCTGAACACTGAAGCTTTCTTT | CSVEGQLNTEAFF | TRBJ1-1 | TRBV29-1 | . | 13 | few
TGTGCCAGCAGCCGCGGGACTGAAGCTTTCTTT | CASSRGTEAFF | TRBJ1-1 | TRBV6-1 | . | 11 | .
TGCAGTGCTAGATGGGCAGGGGGTGCTTACGAGCAGTACTTC | CSARWAGGAYEQYF | TRBJ2-7 | TRBV20-1 | TRBD1 | 14 | .
TGCAGTGCTAGGCCCGGGACAGGGGCGAGCGAGCAGTACTTC | CSARPGTGASEQYF | TRBJ2-7 | TRBV20-1 | TRBD1 | 14 | few
TGTGCCAGCAGTTACGCTTCGCTGACAGAGGGAGGCTATGGCTACACCTTC | CASSYASLTEGGYGYTF | TRBJ1-2 | TRBV6-5 | . | 17 | .
TGTGCCAGCAGCTTAGCGGGAGGCCAAGAGACCCAGTACTTC | CASSLAGGQETQYF | TRBJ2-5 | TRBV7-2 | . | 14 | .
TGTGCCACCAGCAGACAGGGTTTGAGCAATCAGCCCCAGCATTTT | CATSRQGLSNQPQHF | TRBJ1-5 | TRBV15 | . | 15 | .
TGTGCCAGCAGTAAGATCACCGGGACTAGCGTGAATGAGCAGTTCTTC | CASSKITGTSVNEQFF | TRBJ2-1 | TRBV6-1 | TRBD2 | 16 | few
TGTGCCAGCTCACCCAGGGGTAACATTCAGTACTTC | CASSPRGNIQYF | TRBJ2-4 | TRBV18 | . | 12 | .
TGTGCCGTAAACAGGGGGACGGTCTATGGCTACACCTTC | CAVNRGTVYGYTF | TRBJ1-2 | TRBV10-3 | TRBD1 | 13 | .
TGTGCCAGCGCTGGGGACGACTATGGCTACACCTTC | CASAGDDYGYTF | TRBJ1-2 | TRBV28 | . | 12 | .
TGCGCCTCATTGGGGAATAAGGTAACTGAAGCTTTCTTT | CASLGNKVTEAFF | TRBJ1-1 | TRBV4-1 | . | 13 | .
TGTGCCAGCAGCCTACAGGAGGGGACTGAGCAGTTCTTC | CASSLQEGTEQFF | TRBJ2-1 | TRBV6-2/TRBV6-3 | . | 13 | .
TGTGCCACCAGGGGACTAGCGGGAGGGAGCGAGACCCAGTACTTC | CATRGLAGGSETQYF | TRBJ2-5 | TRBV24-1 | TRBD2 | 15 | .
TGCAGCGTCGTGAGGGGGACGACTACGACCCAGTACTTC | CSVVRGTTTTQYF | TRBJ2-5 | TRBV29-1 | . | 13 | .